This is a list of T cell receptor beta chains from one sample in a study of cytomegalovirus exposure and HLA in healthy donors. Generated by immunoSEQ multiplex PCR, the TCRdb table keeps only in-frame clones and is missing some. Of approximately 110,000 clones in the sample, roughly 15% were seen once. Sequencing was performed on PBMCs. The receptors originated from a female donor in good health and CMV-seronegative. CDR3s include the opening cysteine and the closing phenylalanine or tryptophan. Each record gives: V gene, clone size, J gene, D gene, CDR3 protein, CDR3 DNA. D genes are given only for firm matches. Clone size is given for some rows only: seen once, a few or many times, or a class if the clone is expanded.

v_call: TRBV2; clone_size: -; j_call: TRBJ2-1; d_call: TRBD1; cdr3_aa: CASTATGISSYNEQFF; cdr3_nt: TGTGCCAGCACCGCGACAGGGATAAGCTCCTACAATGAGCAGTTCTTC
v_call: TRBV2; clone_size: few; j_call: TRBJ2-3; d_call: TRBD2; cdr3_aa: CASRRGTPSTDTQYF; cdr3_nt: TGTGCCAGCAGGCGGGGGACCCCTAGCACAGATACGCAGTATTTT
v_call: TRBV4-2; clone_size: few; j_call: TRBJ1-5; d_call: -; cdr3_aa: CASSQPPGGASNQPQHF; cdr3_nt: TGTGCCAGCAGCCAGCCTCCTGGGGGCGCGAGCAATCAGCCCCAGCATTTT
v_call: TRBV2; clone_size: -; j_call: TRBJ2-5; d_call: TRBD2; cdr3_aa: CASSGKIAGIQETQYF; cdr3_nt: TGTGCCAGCAGTGGGAAAATAGCGGGTATCCAAGAGACCCAGTACTTC
v_call: TRBV7-8; clone_size: -; j_call: TRBJ2-5; d_call: TRBD2; cdr3_aa: CASSLGGGDETQYF; cdr3_nt: TGTGCCAGCAGCTTAGGTGGGGGGGATGAGACCCAGTACTTC
v_call: TRBV2; clone_size: few; j_call: TRBJ1-1; d_call: TRBD1; cdr3_aa: CASSTPRAGGPEAFF; cdr3_nt: TGTGCCAGCAGTACCCCCCGGGCAGGGGGCCCTGAAGCTTTCTTT
v_call: TRBV30; clone_size: -; j_call: TRBJ1-1; d_call: -; cdr3_aa: CAWNGESPEAFF; cdr3_nt: TGTGCCTGGAACGGGGAATCGCCTGAAGCTTTCTTT
v_call: TRBV4-3; clone_size: -; j_call: TRBJ1-2; d_call: -; cdr3_aa: CASSLTGSGGYTF; cdr3_nt: TGCGCCAGCAGCCTCACCGGGAGTGGGGGCTACACCTTC
v_call: TRBV6-1; clone_size: -; j_call: TRBJ2-7; d_call: -; cdr3_aa: CASSELGGWEQYF; cdr3_nt: TGTGCCAGCAGTGAATTAGGGGGTTGGGAGCAGTACTTC
v_call: TRBV2; clone_size: few; j_call: TRBJ1-5; d_call: -; cdr3_aa: CASRQDRLANQPQHF; cdr3_nt: TGTGCCAGCAGACAAGACAGGTTAGCAAATCAGCCCCAGCATTTT
v_call: TRBV10-3; clone_size: -; j_call: TRBJ1-3; d_call: -; cdr3_aa: CAISANSGNTIYF; cdr3_nt: TGTGCCATCAGTGCAAACTCTGGAAACACCATATATTTT
v_call: TRBV5-1; clone_size: -; j_call: TRBJ2-7; d_call: -; cdr3_aa: CASSFTEGSYEQYF; cdr3_nt: TGCGCCAGCAGCTTCACAGAGGGCTCCTACGAGCAGTACTTC